This T cell receptor beta chain emerged from a study of control samples from healthy donors and cancer patients. Sequenced by immunoSEQ multiplex PCR; TCRdb stores in-frame clones only, minus some. The sample contains 100,000 to 150,000 clones, about 90% of which appear only once. From germline, CDR1 is SEHNR and CDR2 FQNEAQ (reference sequence). The CDR3 is 12 residues long. Trimming pared 8 bases from V and 3 bases from J, leaving 10 bases between. This receptor was taken from a woman in her 50s in good health. The chain carries TRBV7-9 and TRBJ1-2, with D unresolved. Material for sequencing was blood. The CDR3 DNA follows: TGTGCCAGCGGTCATCGGGACTATGGCTACACCTTC. Its translation: CASGHRDYGYTF. The full variable domain, its missing parts supplied by reference TRBV7-9 and TRBJ1-2, is DTGVSQNPRHKITKRGQNVTFRCDPISEHNRLYWYRQTLGQGPEFLTYFQNEAQLEKSRLLSDRFSAERPKGSFSTLEIQRTEQGDSAMYLCASGHRDYGYTFGSGTRLTVV.